Listed below are T cell receptor beta chains from one sample, sequenced in a study of T-cell reconstitution after alpha-beta-depleted transplantation in children. TCRdb re-derived calls from the PCR reads in MiXCR, one entry per CDR3 protein. The sample contains 98,000 or so distinct CDR3 sequences, about 6% of which appear only once. This material consisted of PBMCs, mostly from graft donor cells, taken 360 days after TCRalphabeta/CD19-depleted stem cell transplant. Receptors were obtained from a male patient aged 2-10 years who had a stem cell transplant for acute lymphoblastic leukemia, so the T cells may come from the graft donor. CDR3s include the opening cysteine and the closing phenylalanine or tryptophan. The D gene is left open where the match is weak. Not every row has a clone size; where given, it reads once, few, many or a size class.

clone_size	d_call	v_call	j_call	cdr3_nt	cdr3_aa
many	TRBD1	TRBV12-3/TRBV12-4	TRBJ1-1	TGTGCCAGCACCTCAGGGGGTTGGGGGACTGAAGCTTTCTTT	CASTSGGWGTEAFF
many	TRBD1	TRBV7-9	TRBJ1-3	TGTGCCAGCAGCTTGAGACAGGGGGCGGGAAACACCATATATTTT	CASSLRQGAGNTIYF
few	.	TRBV5-8	TRBJ2-3	TGTGCCAGCAGCTTTGGCGGGCCTAGCACAGATACGCAGTATTTT	CASSFGGPSTDTQYF
.	TRBD2	TRBV2	TRBJ2-4	TGTGCCAGTGTAGCGGGGAAAAACATTCAGTACTTC	CASVAGKNIQYF
many	.	TRBV27	TRBJ2-4	TGTGCCAGCAGTTCAGGGCCATTAGCCAAAAACATTCAGTACTTC	CASSSGPLAKNIQYF
many	TRBD2	TRBV4-3	TRBJ2-1	TGCGCCAGCAGCCAAGATACGCCTAGCGGGAGGCATGAGCAGTTCTTC	CASSQDTPSGRHEQFF
few	.	TRBV6-1	TRBJ2-7	TGTGCCAGCAGTGAGTATGTGGCAGTGTCCTACGAGCAGTACTTC	CASSEYVAVSYEQYF
few	.	TRBV12-3/TRBV12-4	TRBJ2-5	TGTGCCAGCAGTCCCCATGGAGCCCAAGAGACCCAGTACTTC	CASSPHGAQETQYF
many	.	TRBV20-1	TRBJ1-2	TGCAGTGCTAGAGTGGGAGGGCGCAACTATGGCTACACCTTC	CSARVGGRNYGYTF
.	.	TRBV7-6	TRBJ1-1	TGTGCCAGCAGCTCACGTCGGGGGCAGATGAACACTGAAGCTTTCTTT	CASSSRRGQMNTEAFF
.	TRBD1	TRBV6-1	TRBJ2-3	TGTGCCAGCAGTGGATACTCCCGGGACAGCCGGTTGATCACAGATACGCAGTATTTT	CASSGYSRDSRLITDTQYF
few	.	TRBV6-5	TRBJ1-5	TGTGCCAGCAGTTATGGGGCCAGTCAGCCCCAGCATTTT	CASSYGASQPQHF
many	.	TRBV4-2	TRBJ2-7	TGTGCCAGCAGCCAAGAAGGGGACTCCTACGAGCAGTACTTC	CASSQEGDSYEQYF
many	TRBD2	TRBV7-9	TRBJ2-7	TGTGCCAGCAGCTTATGGGGACTAGCGGGGCCCGAGCAGTACTTC	CASSLWGLAGPEQYF
.	.	TRBV6-2/TRBV6-3	TRBJ1-1	TGTGCCAGCAGTTCCGAGGGGCTCCTGAACACTGAAGCTTTCTTT	CASSSEGLLNTEAFF
few	.	TRBV7-8	TRBJ2-3	TGTGCCAGCAGCTCCCCCCGACAGGTTCCAGATACGCAGTATTTT	CASSSPRQVPDTQYF
many	TRBD1	TRBV7-2	TRBJ1-2	TGTGCCAGCAGCTTTCGGAGTCAGGGGGATGGCTACACCTTC	CASSFRSQGDGYTF
many	.	TRBV5-1	TRBJ2-2	TGCGCCAGCAGCGCCCGGGCCTTAAACACCGGGGAGCTGTTTTTT	CASSARALNTGELFF
few	.	TRBV20-1	TRBJ1-2	TGCAGTGCTCGATACAGCACCCCTAACTATGGCTACACCTTC	CSARYSTPNYGYTF
many	.	TRBV7-9	TRBJ2-7	TGTGCCAGCAGCTCCGGGACTTGGGTTTACGAGCAGTACTTC	CASSSGTWVYEQYF
many	.	TRBV7-9	TRBJ1-5	TGTGCCAGCAGCCACTCCTCTGGGCCCCAGCATTTT	CASSHSSGPQHF
many	.	TRBV6-5	TRBJ1-2	TGTGCCAGCAGTTACTCGGTGAACTATGGCTACACCTTC	CASSYSVNYGYTF
many	TRBD1	TRBV7-9	TRBJ1-1	TGTGCCAGCATCCCGCTTAAACGGACAGGGTCCGAAGCTTTCTTT	CASIPLKRTGSEAFF
many	TRBD1	TRBV12-3/TRBV12-4	TRBJ2-1	TGTGCCAGCAGTCTCGGGACAGGCCCTGAGCAGTTCTTC	CASSLGTGPEQFF
many	TRBD1	TRBV20-1	TRBJ2-3	TGCAGTGCTAGAGATCGGATGGGACAGGGGACCCCAGATACGCAGTATTTT	CSARDRMGQGTPDTQYF
many	.	TRBV6-5	TRBJ1-5	TGTGCCACCATCAAGACAAATAATCAGCCCCAGCATTTT	CATIKTNNQPQHF
many	TRBD1	TRBV6-5	TRBJ2-4	TGTGCCAGCAGTTACACGACAGGGCTAGCCAAAAACATTCAGTACTTC	CASSYTTGLAKNIQYF
many	.	TRBV4-3	TRBJ2-7	TGCGCCAGCAGCCAAGGCCACACCTACGAGCAGTACTTC	CASSQGHTYEQYF
.	.	TRBV6-1	TRBJ1-6	TGTGCCAGCACTCCGGGGGGGGGGCTAGGATCACCCCTCCACTTT	CASTPGGGLGSPLHF
.	.	TRBV6-5	TRBJ1-5	TGTGCCAGCAGTTACGGGCAGCCCCTTAGCAATCAGCCCCAGCATTTT	CASSYGQPLSNQPQHF
many	TRBD1	TRBV29-1	TRBJ2-1	TGCAGCGTTGATCTAGGTCAGGGGGCCAATGAGCAGTTCTTC	CSVDLGQGANEQFF
many	TRBD1	TRBV4-3	TRBJ1-4	TGCGCCAGCAGCCGTCGACAGGGGCCCAATGAAAAACTGTTTTTT	CASSRRQGPNEKLFF
many	.	TRBV24-1	TRBJ2-3	TGTGCCACCAGTGATCTCGGGGGCCCCCGGTATTTT	CATSDLGGPRYF
.	TRBD1	TRBV27	TRBJ1-4	TGTGCCAGCAGTCTCAGGGGGCGAAGTAATGAAAAACTGTTTTTT	CASSLRGRSNEKLFF
many	TRBD2	TRBV9	TRBJ2-2	TGTGCCAGCAGCACGCCCTGGGCTAGCGGGGAAGCGAACACCGGGGAGCTGTTTTTT	CASSTPWASGEANTGELFF
few	.	TRBV6-5	TRBJ1-5	TGTGCCAGCAGTTACGGCAGAGGAAGCAATCAGCCCCAGCATTTT	CASSYGRGSNQPQHF
many	TRBD1	TRBV7-2	TRBJ2-4	TGTGCCAGCAGCTTACGACAGGGGGCAGGGGACATTCAGTACTTC	CASSLRQGAGDIQYF
.	.	TRBV12-3/TRBV12-4	TRBJ2-2	TGTGCCAGCAGTTTAGCTTGGGCCGGGGAGCTGTTTTTT	CASSLAWAGELFF
many	TRBD2	TRBV2	TRBJ2-3	TGTGCCAGCCGGGACTATGGCGCAGATACGCAGTATTTT	CASRDYGADTQYF
many	.	TRBV4-2	TRBJ2-7	TGTGCCAGCAGCCAGACCCCAGGGACCTACGAGCAGTACTTC	CASSQTPGTYEQYF
many	.	TRBV28	TRBJ2-4	TGTGCCAGCAGTCGACAGGTTGTAGGAAACATTCAGTACTTC	CASSRQVVGNIQYF
few	.	TRBV7-2	TRBJ2-7	TGTGCCAGCAGCCTTCAGGCTAGTCCCTACGAGCAGTACTTC	CASSLQASPYEQYF
few	.	TRBV28	TRBJ2-7	TGTGCCAGCAGTCAATCAGGGGTGAACGAGCAGTACTTC	CASSQSGVNEQYF
many	TRBD2	TRBV7-8	TRBJ2-1	TGTGCCAGCAGCTTCCAGCGGGGCCCCTACAATGAGCAGTTCTTC	CASSFQRGPYNEQFF
many	TRBD1	TRBV9	TRBJ2-1	TGTGCCAGCAGCGATGGGACAGACTTCAATGAGCAGTTCTTC	CASSDGTDFNEQFF
many	.	TRBV28	TRBJ1-1	TGTGCCAGCACCGAAAGGATTCCTGGGTACCCTGAAGCTTTCTTT	CASTERIPGYPEAFF
few	.	TRBV28	TRBJ2-5	TGTGCCAGCAGTTTAGATTCCAAAGGGGAGACCCAGTACTTC	CASSLDSKGETQYF
many	.	TRBV11-2	TRBJ2-3	TGTGCCACCACCCTGAATACGCAGTATTTT	CATTLNTQYF
many	.	TRBV5-6	TRBJ2-1	TGTGCCAGCAGCCTACCCTTCTCCTACAATGAGCAGTTCTTC	CASSLPFSYNEQFF
many	TRBD2	TRBV28	TRBJ2-5	TGTGCCAGCGATAGCGGGGGGGCTGGAGAGACCCAGTACTTC	CASDSGGAGETQYF
many	.	TRBV6-2/TRBV6-3	TRBJ2-6	TGTGCCAGCAGTTACGGGGTGGTCCTGACTTTC	CASSYGVVLTF
many	.	TRBV6-5	TRBJ1-2	TGTGCCAGCAGTTGGATGTACGGCTATGGCTACACCTTC	CASSWMYGYGYTF
many	.	TRBV20-1	TRBJ2-2	TGCAGTGCTAGCCGGCGGGGGAACACCGGGGAGCTGTTTTTT	CSASRRGNTGELFF